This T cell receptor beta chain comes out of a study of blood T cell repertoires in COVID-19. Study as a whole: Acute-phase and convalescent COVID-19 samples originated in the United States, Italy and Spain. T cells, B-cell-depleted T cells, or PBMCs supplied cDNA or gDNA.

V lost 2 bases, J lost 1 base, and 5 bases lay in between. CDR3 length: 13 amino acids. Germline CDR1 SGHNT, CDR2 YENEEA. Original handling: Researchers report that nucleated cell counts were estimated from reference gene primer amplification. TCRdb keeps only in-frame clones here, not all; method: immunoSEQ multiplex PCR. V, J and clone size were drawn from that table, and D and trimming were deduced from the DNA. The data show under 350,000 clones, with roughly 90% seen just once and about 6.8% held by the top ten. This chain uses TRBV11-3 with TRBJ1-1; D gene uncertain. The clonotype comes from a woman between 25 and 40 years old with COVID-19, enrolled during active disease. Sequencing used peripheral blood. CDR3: CASSLTRNTEAFF. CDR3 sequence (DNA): TGTGCCAGCAGCTTAACGCGGAACACTGAAGCTTTCTTT.